These T cell receptor beta chains were read from a single sample in a study of graft-versus-host responses after intestinal transplantation. No antigens are known for them. Clones were sequenced by immunoSEQ multiplex PCR, and TCRdb holds only the in-frame ones, with some missing. The profile shows some 36,000 clones, less than 95% of them singletons. Here the sequenced sample was unstimulated CD4+ T cells sorted from spleen or lymph node cells, taken before transplant. The receptors shown here come from a human donor who was the organ donor for an intestinal transplant. Each CDR3 is given without its conserved first and last residue. D genes are given only for firm matches.

TRBV15,TRBJ2-5,13,TRBD2,ATSFLSGGAKTQY
TRBV28,TRBJ2-5,15,NA,ASSLRGRGIKKETQY
TRBV11-2,TRBJ1-2,11,NA,ASSLEGGVGYT
TRBV21-1,TRBJ2-3,14,NA,ASSKASQGATDTQY
TRBV30,TRBJ1-1,13,NA,AWIGMTGVNTEAF
TRBV13,TRBJ1-5,11,NA,ASSLTGNQPQH
TRBV5-6,TRBJ2-1,11,NA,ASSLVQDNEQF
TRBV7-9,TRBJ1-2,13,NA,ASSLGGTGPYGYT
TRBV11-2,TRBJ2-1,13,TRBD2,ASSWTGGPYNEQF
TRBV27,TRBJ2-3,16,TRBD2,ASSYGTSGGASTDTQY
TRBV5-6,TRBJ2-7,13,TRBD2,ASSHGTSRSYEQY
TRBV5-6,TRBJ2-6,13,TRBD1,ASSLRGPGANVLT
TRBV7-2,TRBJ1-3,14,TRBD1,ASSLAGQGVGNTIY
TRBV6-1,TRBJ1-1,11,TRBD1,ASSEDRDTEAF
TRBV4-3,TRBJ2-3,11,NA,ASSQVITDTQY
TRBV6-5,TRBJ2-7,13,TRBD2,ASSYAWDYRYEQY
TRBV7-2,TRBJ2-3,14,TRBD1,ASSYRSGGEGNTQY
TRBV25-1,TRBJ2-7,11,NA,ASRSDGTYEQY
TRBV18,TRBJ2-7,12,NA,ASSPSGSLGEQY
TRBV5-1,TRBJ2-3,12,TRBD1,ASSLGQGRDTQY
TRBV30,TRBJ2-1,14,TRBD2,AWEPTSGGGYNEQF
TRBV5-6,TRBJ2-3,11,NA,ASSLTFTDTQY
TRBV6-1,TRBJ1-3,16,TRBD1,ASSEGWRTGGSGNTIY
TRBV6-6,TRBJ2-7,12,NA,ASSFGTLSYEQY
TRBV30,TRBJ1-4,13,TRBD1,AWSFNRGANEKLF
TRBV20-1,TRBJ1-2,8,NA,SARDYSYT
TRBV5-1,TRBJ2-5,12,NA,ASSLIGGPETQY
TRBV28,TRBJ2-6,13,NA,ASSLTLSGANVLT
TRBV2,TRBJ2-2,10,NA,ASSSDTGELF
TRBV6-5,TRBJ1-4,14,NA,ASSYSRVGGREKLF
TRBV7-2,TRBJ2-3,14,TRBD2,ASSLAGGTSTDTQY
TRBV5-6,TRBJ1-2,14,NA,ASSLLTVTVSYGYT
TRBV6-1,TRBJ1-2,10,NA,ATSGPSYGYT
TRBV19,TRBJ2-2,10,NA,ASHGANGELF
TRBV19,TRBJ1-2,12,NA,ASSDSGFNYGYT
TRBV5-8,TRBJ1-2,14,TRBD1,ASSPGTGPHTYGYT
TRBV10-3,TRBJ1-1,11,NA,AILSDLNTEAF
TRBV27,TRBJ1-2,13,NA,ASSPYPGPNYGYT
TRBV11-2,TRBJ1-5,11,NA,ASSLDPDQPQH
TRBV7-9,TRBJ1-2,13,NA,ASSLDGIPKHGYT
TRBV6-5,TRBJ1-1,13,TRBD1,ASSDAMTGGSEAF
TRBV2,TRBJ2-1,14,TRBD2,ASSMRPAGFSDEQF
TRBV10-3,TRBJ2-7,14,NA,ATTEARDSSSYEQY
TRBV6-5,TRBJ2-7,13,TRBD2,ASSYSAGGFYEQY
TRBV25-1,TRBJ1-6,11,NA,ASSESHNSPLH
TRBV30,TRBJ1-2,11,NA,AWRRGASYGYT
TRBV19,TRBJ2-1,14,NA,ASSIVGRGSNNEQF
TRBV7-2,TRBJ2-2,13,NA,ASSLVPGATGELF
TRBV7-2,TRBJ2-3,13,NA,ASSRTYGYGDTQY
TRBV2,TRBJ2-7,9,NA,ASSDGYEQY
TRBV6-6,TRBJ2-1,9,NA,ASSYHGEQF
TRBV21-1,TRBJ1-2,12,NA,ASSKVAGYYGYT
TRBV21-1,TRBJ1-4,12,NA,ASSKVTGNEKLF
TRBV10-3,TRBJ1-6,12,NA,AISEGQANSPLH
TRBV4-1,TRBJ2-5,14,TRBD1,ASSQVNRGYEETQY
TRBV6-5,TRBJ1-1,11,NA,ASRGPLGTEAF
TRBV28,TRBJ2-2,15,TRBD1,ASSFWSGRGPTGGLF
TRBV5-6,TRBJ1-3,14,NA,ASSLDKALSGNTIY
TRBV6-5,TRBJ1-1,11,TRBD1,ASSRMGQGSAF
TRBV21-1,TRBJ1-3,15,NA,ASSKKSLKSSGNTIY